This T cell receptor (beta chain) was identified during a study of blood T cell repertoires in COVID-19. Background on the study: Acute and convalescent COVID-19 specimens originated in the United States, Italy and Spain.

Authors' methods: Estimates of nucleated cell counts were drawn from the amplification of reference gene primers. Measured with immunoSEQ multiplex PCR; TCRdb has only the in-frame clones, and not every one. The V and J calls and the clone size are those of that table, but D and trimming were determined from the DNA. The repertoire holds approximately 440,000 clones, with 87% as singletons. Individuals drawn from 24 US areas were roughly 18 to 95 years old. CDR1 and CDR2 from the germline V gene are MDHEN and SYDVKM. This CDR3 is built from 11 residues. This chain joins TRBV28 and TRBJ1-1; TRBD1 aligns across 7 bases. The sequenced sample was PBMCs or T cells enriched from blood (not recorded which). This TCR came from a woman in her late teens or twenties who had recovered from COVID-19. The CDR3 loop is CAGGLGTEAFF. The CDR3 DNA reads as TGTGCAGGGGGCCTGGGCACTGAAGCTTTCTTT.